These T cell receptor beta chains were read from a single sample in a study of blood T cell repertoires in COVID-19. Libraries were prepared by immunoSEQ multiplex PCR; TCRdb keeps only in-frame clonotypes and omits some of them. The repertoire includes around 190,000 clones, more than 75% of them detected once, and 4.4% sits in the top ten. The material sequenced was peripheral blood. These receptors originate from a human donor in a cohort sampled during active COVID-19. Each CDR3 is given with its conserved first and last residue. A D gene is named only where the DNA matches it firmly. A row's size may be missing; if present it is once, few, many or a size class.

clone_size,v_call,j_call,d_call,cdr3_aa,cdr3_nt
once,TRBV9,TRBJ1-1,TRBD1,CASSLTGGLTEAFF,TGTGCCAGCAGCCTGACAGGGGGCTTGACTGAAGCTTTCTTT
-,TRBV7-2,TRBJ2-7,TRBD2,CASSLLAGGPNEQYF,TGTGCCAGCAGCTTACTAGCGGGGGGGCCAAACGAGCAGTACTTC
-,TRBV6-5,TRBJ2-7,TRBD1,CASRETGASSYEQYF,TGTGCCAGCAGGGAGACAGGGGCCAGCTCCTACGAGCAGTACTTC
-,TRBV30,TRBJ1-3,-,CAWSLDRPLGNTIYF,TGTGCCTGGAGTTTGGACAGACCCCTTGGAAACACCATATATTTT
-,TRBV6-5,TRBJ2-1,-,CASRGSNEQFF,TGTGCCAGCAGAGGGAGCAATGAGCAGTTCTTC
once,TRBV6-6,TRBJ1-2,TRBD1,CASSYSGQGREGYTF,TGTGCCAGCAGTTACTCGGGACAGGGGAGGGAGGGCTACACCTTC
-,TRBV19,TRBJ1-1,-,CASSIVGVTEAFF,TGTGCCAGTAGTATAGTAGGAGTTACTGAAGCTTTCTTT
-,TRBV7-2,TRBJ2-1,TRBD1,CASSLVWTGENEQFF,TGTGCCAGCAGCTTAGTTTGGACAGGGGAGAATGAGCAGTTCTTC
-,TRBV30,TRBJ1-3,-,CAWRLYSGNTIYF,TGTGCCTGGAGGTTATACTCTGGAAACACCATATATTTT
-,TRBV6-5,TRBJ1-4,TRBD1,CASRQGEWEKLFF,TGTGCCAGCCGACAGGGGGAGTGGGAAAAACTGTTTTTT
-,TRBV28,TRBJ1-1,TRBD1,CASSKGGEWGNTEAFF,TGTGCCAGCAGTAAAGGGGGCGAGTGGGGAAACACTGAAGCTTTCTTT
-,TRBV3-1/TRBV3-2,TRBJ2-3,-,CASSQAGPDTQYF,TGTGCCAGCAGCCAAGCTGGCCCAGATACGCAGTATTTT
-,TRBV10-3,TRBJ2-1,-,CAISDPPSSYNEQFF,TGTGCCATCAGTGACCCTCCGAGCTCCTACAATGAGCAGTTCTTC
-,TRBV19,TRBJ1-1,-,CASSQGTRGSGTEAFF,TGTGCCAGTTCGCAGGGGACAAGGGGATCCGGCACTGAAGCTTTCTTT
once,TRBV6-6,TRBJ1-3,-,CASREIRNTIYF,TGTGCCAGCAGGGAGATCCGAAACACCATATATTTT
-,TRBV10-1,TRBJ2-5,TRBD2,CASSVGLAGQETQYF,TGCGCCAGCAGTGTAGGACTAGCGGGGCAAGAGACCCAGTACTTC
once,TRBV9,TRBJ1-3,-,CASSRAGTGNTIYF,TGTGCCAGCAGCCGAGCAGGGACTGGAAACACCATATATTTT
-,TRBV6-6,TRBJ1-1,-,CASSYSSGETKAFF,TGTGCCAGCAGTTACTCGTCGGGGGAGACAAAAGCTTTCTTT
-,TRBV15,TRBJ2-7,TRBD1,CATSKRGQDEQYF,TGTGCCACCAGCAAAAGGGGGCAGGACGAGCAGTACTTC
-,TRBV19,TRBJ1-2,TRBD1,CASSREGDSYSYGYTF,TGTGCCAGTAGTCGAGAGGGGGACAGCTATTCCTATGGCTACACCTTC
-,TRBV28,TRBJ2-7,TRBD1,CASSSSGGPTYEQYF,TGTGCCAGCAGTTCATCAGGGGGCCCGACCTACGAGCAGTACTTC
once,TRBV7-8,TRBJ2-3,TRBD2,CASSFAGGQSDTQYF,TGTGCCAGCAGCTTCGCGGGGGGGCAATCAGATACGCAGTATTTT
-,TRBV7-8,TRBJ2-1,TRBD2,CASSSILADNEQFF,TGTGCCAGCAGCTCTATACTAGCGGACAATGAGCAGTTCTTC
-,TRBV9,TRBJ1-1,-,CASSESGDTEAFF,TGTGCCAGCAGCGAATCGGGGGACACTGAAGCTTTCTTT
-,TRBV18,TRBJ2-7,-,CASSLDNDEQYF,TGTGCCAGCTCACTCGACAACGACGAGCAGTACTTC
-,TRBV4-3,TRBJ2-3,-,CASSQEGAGDTQYF,TGCGCCAGCAGCCAAGAGGGGGCTGGAGATACGCAGTATTTT
-,TRBV18,TRBJ2-7,-,CASSYRTRGYEQYF,TGTGCCAGCTCATACCGGACCCGGGGATACGAGCAGTACTTC